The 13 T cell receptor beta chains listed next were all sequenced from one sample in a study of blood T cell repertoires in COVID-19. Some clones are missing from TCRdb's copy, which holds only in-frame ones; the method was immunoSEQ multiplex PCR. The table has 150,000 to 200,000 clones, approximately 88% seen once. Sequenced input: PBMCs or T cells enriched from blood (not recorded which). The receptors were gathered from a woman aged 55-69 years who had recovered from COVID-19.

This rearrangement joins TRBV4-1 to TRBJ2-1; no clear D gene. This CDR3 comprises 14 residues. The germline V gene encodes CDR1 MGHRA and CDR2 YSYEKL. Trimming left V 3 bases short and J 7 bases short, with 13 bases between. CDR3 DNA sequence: TGCGCCAGCAGCCAGATCGAGCGTACTAATGAGCAGTTCTTC. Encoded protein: CASSQIERTNEQFF.

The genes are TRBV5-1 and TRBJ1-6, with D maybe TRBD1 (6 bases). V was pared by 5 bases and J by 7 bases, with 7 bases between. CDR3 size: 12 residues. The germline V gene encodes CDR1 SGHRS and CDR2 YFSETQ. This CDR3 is CASRDRNSPLHF. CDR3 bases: TGCGCCAGCAGGGACAGAAATTCACCCCTCCACTTT.

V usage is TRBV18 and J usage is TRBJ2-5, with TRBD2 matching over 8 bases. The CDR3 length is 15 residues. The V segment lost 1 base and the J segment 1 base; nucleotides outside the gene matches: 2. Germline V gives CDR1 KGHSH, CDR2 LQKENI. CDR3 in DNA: TGTGCCAGCTCACCACTGCTAGCGGGCCAAGAGACCCAGTACTTC. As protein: CASSPLLAGQETQYF.

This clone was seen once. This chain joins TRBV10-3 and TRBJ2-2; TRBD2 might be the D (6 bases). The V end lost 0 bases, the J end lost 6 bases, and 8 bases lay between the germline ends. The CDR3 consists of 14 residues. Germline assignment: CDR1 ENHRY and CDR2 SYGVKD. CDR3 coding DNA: TGTGCCATCAGTGAGTCGGGAGGAGCCGGGGAGCTGTTTTTT. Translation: CAISESGGAGELFF.

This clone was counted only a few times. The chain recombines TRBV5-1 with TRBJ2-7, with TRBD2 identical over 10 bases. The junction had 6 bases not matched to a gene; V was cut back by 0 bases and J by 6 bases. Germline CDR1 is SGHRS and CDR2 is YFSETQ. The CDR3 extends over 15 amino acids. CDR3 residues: CASSLAASGSTEQYF. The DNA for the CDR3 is TGCGCCAGCAGCTTGGCCGCTAGCGGGAGCACCGAGCAGTACTTC.

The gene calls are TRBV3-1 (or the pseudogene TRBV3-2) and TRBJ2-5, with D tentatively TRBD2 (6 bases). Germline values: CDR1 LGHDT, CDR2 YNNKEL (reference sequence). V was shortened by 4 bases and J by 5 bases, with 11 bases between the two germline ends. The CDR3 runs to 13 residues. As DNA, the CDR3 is TGTGCCAGCAGCCCAGCGGGCTCGGAGACCCAGTACTTC. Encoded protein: CASSPAGSETQYF.

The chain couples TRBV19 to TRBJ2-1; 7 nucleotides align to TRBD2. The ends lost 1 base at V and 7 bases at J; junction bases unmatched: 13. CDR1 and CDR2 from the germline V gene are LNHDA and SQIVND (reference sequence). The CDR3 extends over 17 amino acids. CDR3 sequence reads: CASSIGGGTTSRNEQFF. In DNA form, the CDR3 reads TGTGCCAGTAGTATAGGGGGGGGGACTACCTCCCGAAATGAGCAGTTCTTC.

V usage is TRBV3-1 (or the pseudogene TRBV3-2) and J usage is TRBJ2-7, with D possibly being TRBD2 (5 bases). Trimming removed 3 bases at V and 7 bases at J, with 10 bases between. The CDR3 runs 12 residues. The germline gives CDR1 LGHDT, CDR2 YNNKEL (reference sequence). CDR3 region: CASSHLQREQYF. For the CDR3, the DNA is TGTGCCAGCAGCCATCTACAGCGGGAGCAGTACTTC.

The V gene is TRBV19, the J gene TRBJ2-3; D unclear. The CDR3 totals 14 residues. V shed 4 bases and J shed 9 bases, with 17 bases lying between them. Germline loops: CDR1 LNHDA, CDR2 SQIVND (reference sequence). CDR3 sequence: CASSRPPEDTTQYF. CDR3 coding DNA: TGTGCCAGTAGTAGGCCCCCTGAAGATACGACGCAGTATTTT.

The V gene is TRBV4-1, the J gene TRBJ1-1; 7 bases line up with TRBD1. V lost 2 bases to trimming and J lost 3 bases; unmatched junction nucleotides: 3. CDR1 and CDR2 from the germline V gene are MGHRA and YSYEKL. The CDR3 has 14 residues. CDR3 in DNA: TGCGCCAGCAGCCAAACGACAGGGCACACTGAAGCTTTCTTT. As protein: CASSQTTGHTEAFF.

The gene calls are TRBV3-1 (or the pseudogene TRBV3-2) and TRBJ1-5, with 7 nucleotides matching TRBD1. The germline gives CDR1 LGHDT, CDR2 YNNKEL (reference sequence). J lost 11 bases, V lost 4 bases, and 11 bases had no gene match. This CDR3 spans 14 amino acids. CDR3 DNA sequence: TGTGCCAGCAGCCCCGCAGGGGGAAGAGGGGCCCAGCATTTT. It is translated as CASSPAGGRGAQHF.

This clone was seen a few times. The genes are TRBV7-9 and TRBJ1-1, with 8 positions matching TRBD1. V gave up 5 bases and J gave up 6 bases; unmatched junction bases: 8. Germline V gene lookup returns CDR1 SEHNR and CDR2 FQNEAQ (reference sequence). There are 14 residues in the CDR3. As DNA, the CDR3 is TGTGCCAGCAGCCTTCCAGGGGGCGACGCTGAAGCTTTCTTT. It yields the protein CASSLPGGDAEAFF.

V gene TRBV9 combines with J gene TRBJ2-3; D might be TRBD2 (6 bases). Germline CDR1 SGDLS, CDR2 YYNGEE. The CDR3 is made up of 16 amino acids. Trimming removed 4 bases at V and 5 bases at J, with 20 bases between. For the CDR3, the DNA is TGTGCCAGCAGCCTGGGAGGAGTCAGGTCCCGAGATACGCAGTATTTT. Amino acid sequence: CASSLGGVRSRDTQYF.